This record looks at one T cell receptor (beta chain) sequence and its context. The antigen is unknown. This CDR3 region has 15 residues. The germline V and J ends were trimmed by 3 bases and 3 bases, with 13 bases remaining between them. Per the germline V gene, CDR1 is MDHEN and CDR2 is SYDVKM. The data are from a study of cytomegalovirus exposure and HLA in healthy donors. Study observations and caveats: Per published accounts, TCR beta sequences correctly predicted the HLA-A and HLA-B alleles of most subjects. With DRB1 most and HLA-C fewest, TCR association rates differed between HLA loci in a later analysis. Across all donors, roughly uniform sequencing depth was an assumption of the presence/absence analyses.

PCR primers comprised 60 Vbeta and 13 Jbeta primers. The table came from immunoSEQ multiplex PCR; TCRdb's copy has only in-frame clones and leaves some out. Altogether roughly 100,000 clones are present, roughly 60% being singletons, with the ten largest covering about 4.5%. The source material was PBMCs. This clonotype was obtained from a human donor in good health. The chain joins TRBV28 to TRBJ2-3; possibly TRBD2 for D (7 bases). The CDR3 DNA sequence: TGTGCCAGCAGTTTGACCCGGGGGGCAACAGATACGCAGTATTTT. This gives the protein CASSLTRGATDTQYF.